Below, 17 T cell receptor beta chains from the same sample are listed, as sequenced in a study of beta chain features in type 1 diabetes. Isolated RNA was reverse transcribed in full, so expressed TCRB transcripts were sequenced. Profiling relied on immunoSEQ multiplex PCR, and the TCRdb table lists in-frame clones only, not all of them. The top ten hold 0.045% to 0.06% of the sample, which has around 500,000 clones, over 10% seen once. The sample was naive CD4+ T cells from blood. The receptors here all came from a young woman in good health.

This clone was seen only a few times. This chain joins TRBV7-9 and TRBJ1-3; unclear D gene. This CDR3 is built from 13 residues. Trimming left V 5 bases short and J 0 bases short, with 5 bases between. Germline-derived CDR1 and CDR2 are SEHNR and FQNEAQ (reference sequence). The CDR3 loop reads CASSAVSGNTIYF. The CDR3 DNA reads TGTGCCAGCAGCGCAGTCTCTGGAAACACCATATATTTT.

This clone was observed a handful of times. The chain recombines TRBV7-9 with TRBJ1-1; D is perhaps TRBD1 (5 bases). Germline CDR1 SEHNR, CDR2 FQNEAQ (reference sequence). This CDR3 spans 14 amino acids. Trimming removed 6 bases from V and 2 bases from J, with 13 bases in between. The CDR3 DNA follows: TGTGCCAGCAGTCTGGGGGGAAGAAACACTGAAGCTTTCTTT. Its protein product is CASSLGGRNTEAFF. Complete variable domain (other parts from reference TRBV7-9 and TRBJ1-1): DTGVSQNPRHKITKRGQNVTFRCDPISEHNRLYWYRQTLGQGPEFLTYFQNEAQLEKSRLLSDRFSAERPKGSFSTLEIQRTEQGDSAMYLCASSLGGRNTEAFFGQGTRLTVV.

This clone was found a few times. V is TRBV11-2 and J is TRBJ2-7; maybe TRBD2 (6 bases). This CDR3 has 14 residues. Per germline, CDR1 SGHAT and CDR2 FQNNGV. Trimming took off 1 base at V and 3 bases at J, with 10 bases between the two ends. CDR3 sequence reads: CASSLGASDYEQYF. For the CDR3, the DNA is TGTGCCAGCAGCTTAGGGGCTAGCGACTACGAGCAGTACTTC.

This clone has more than one count but fewer than ten. CDR3 in DNA: TGCGCCAGCAGCTTCGGTCAGGGAGACGAGCAGTACTTC. It is translated as CASSFGQGDEQYF. V is TRBV5-1 and J is TRBJ2-5; D could derive from TRBD1 or TRBD2 (5 bases each). The DNA end lines up better with TRBJ2-7; the J call may be wrong. The length of the CDR3 is 13 residues. The germline V gene encodes CDR1 SGHRS and CDR2 YFSETQ.

The V gene is TRBV5-1, the J gene TRBJ1-2, with D possibly matching TRBD1 (5 bases). The CDR3 is 13 amino acids. The V gene's germline CDR1 is SGHRS and CDR2 YFSETQ. Trimming took off 0 bases at V and 14 bases at J, with 17 bases between the two ends. CDR3 sequence (DNA): TGCGCCAGCAGCTTGGGCTCGGGACCATTCGGAACCTTC. Translated, it gives CASSLGSGPFGTF.

This chain links TRBV10-3 with TRBJ2-7; D is unresolved. Germline CDR1 reads ENHRY; CDR2 reads SYGVKD. This CDR3 has 11 residues. Trimming removed 8 bases from V and 7 bases from J, with 12 bases in between. The CDR3 spells CAIAKIGEQYF. DNA for the CDR3: TGTGCCATCGCAAAAATTGGGGAGCAGTACTTC.

The V gene is TRBV14, the J gene TRBJ2-7, with D unclear. The V gene's germline CDR1 is SGHDN and CDR2 FVKESK. CDR3 length: 17 amino acids. V lost 1 base and J 3 bases, leaving 19 bases between the germline ends. The DNA for the CDR3 is TGTGCCAGCAGCCAAGGGGCTGGCAGGCGGAATTACTACGAGCAGTACTTC. Protein sequence: CASSQGAGRRNYYEQYF. The full variable domain, in which reference TRBV14 and TRBJ2-7 provide the parts outside the CDR3, is EAGVTQFPSHSVIEKGQTVTLRCDPISGHDNLYWYRRVMGKEIKFLLHFVKESKQDESGMPNNRFLAERTGGTYSTLKVQPAELEDSGVYFCASSQGAGRRNYYEQYFGPGTRLTVT.

This chain uses TRBV30 with TRBJ2-7; D is perhaps TRBD1 or TRBD2 (6 bases each). The V end was cut by 3 bases, the J end by 0 bases, with 12 bases between. CDR3 length: 14 amino acids. Looked up from germline, CDR1 is GTSNPN and CDR2 is SVGIG (reference sequence). The CDR3 region is CAWRIGGSSYEQYF. The CDR3 region has the DNA TGTGCCTGGAGGATAGGGGGGAGCTCCTACGAGCAGTACTTC.

The V call is TRBV7-3, the J call TRBJ2-1, with 13 bases lining up with TRBD2. This CDR3 is built from 16 residues. Per the germline V gene, CDR1 is SGHTA and CDR2 is FQGTGA. The junction had 8 bases not matched to a gene; V was cut back by 5 bases and J by 7 bases. DNA for the CDR3: TGTGCCAGCAGCGTGACCGGGACTAGCGGGGTTAATGAGCAGTTCTTC. It codes for CASSVTGTSGVNEQFF.

In its sample, this clone was seen a few times. The gene calls are TRBV29-1 and TRBJ2-6, with unresolved D. The CDR3 length is 13 residues. CDR1 SQVTM and CDR2 ANQGSEA come from the germline V gene. The V end was cut by 5 bases, the J end by 0 bases, with 5 bases between. CDR3 DNA sequence: TGCAGCGTTTTTAGCTCTGGGGCCAACGTCCTGACTTTC. This encodes CSVFSSGANVLTF.

This clone was counted between two and nine times. V is TRBV7-9 and J is TRBJ2-5; 7 bases match TRBD1. The CDR3 spans 13 residues. Trimming took 3 bases from V and 5 from J; bases not matched to a gene: 3. Per germline, CDR1 SEHNR and CDR2 FQNEAQ (reference sequence). The CDR3 DNA is TGTGCCAGCAGCTTCGGACAGGCGGAGACCCAGTACTTC. This gives the protein CASSFGQAETQYF.

This clone was seen only a few times. The chain carries TRBV2 and TRBJ1-2; D gene uncertain. This CDR3 region has 12 residues. Trimming left V 5 bases short and J 7 bases short, with 11 bases between. The germline CDR1 and CDR2 sequences are SNHLY and FYNNEI. The DNA of the CDR3 is TGTGCCAGCAGTACCAACGGGGTTGGCTACACCTTC. Translated, it gives CASSTNGVGYTF.

The V gene is TRBV5-1, the J gene TRBJ1-2; possibly TRBD1 for D (5 bases). The V end lost 4 bases, the J end lost 0 bases, and 13 bases lay between the germline ends. CDR3 length: 15 amino acids. Germline lookup yields CDR1 SGHRS and CDR2 YFSETQ. CDR3 amino acids: CASSPGHAANYGYTF. CDR3 DNA sequence: TGCGCCAGCAGCCCAGGACACGCTGCTAACTATGGCTACACCTTC.

The chain is built from TRBV15 and TRBJ2-2; D may be TRBD1 (6 bases). Trimming removed 1 base from V and 2 bases from J, with 11 bases in between. CDR1 LNHNV and CDR2 YYDKDF come from the germline V gene (reference sequence). This CDR3 region has 16 residues. The CDR3 coding sequence is TGTGCCACCAGCAGAGTCAGGACAGTAAACACCGGGGAGCTGTTTTTT. Its translation: CATSRVRTVNTGELFF.

This clone showed up just a few times. The rearrangement links TRBV6-5 to TRBJ1-6; no definite D call. V lost 2 bases, J lost 6 bases, and 5 bases lay in between. The CDR3 consists of 13 residues. CDR1 MNHEY and CDR2 SVGAGI come from the germline V gene. The CDR3 sequence is CASSYRLNSPLHF. In DNA, the CDR3 is TGTGCCAGCAGTTACCGCCTTAATTCACCCCTCCACTTT.

This clone was recorded a few times. This chain uses TRBV7-9 with TRBJ2-1, with 8 bases that match TRBD1. This CDR3 spans 12 amino acids. Germline V CDR1 and CDR2: SEHNR, FQNEAQ (reference sequence). J lost 8 bases, V lost 4 bases, and 1 base had no gene match. The CDR3 loop reads CASSSQGDEQFF. In nucleotides, the CDR3 is TGTGCCAGCAGCTCACAGGGGGATGAGCAGTTCTTC.

The chain links TRBV5-1 to TRBJ1-1, with TRBD1 as a possible D gene (5 bases). Trimming removed 6 bases from V and 0 bases from J, with 15 bases in between. Germline V lookup: CDR1 SGHRS, CDR2 YFSETQ. This CDR3 has 15 amino acids. The CDR3 here is CASKSGGRLNTEAFF. The CDR3 DNA follows: TGCGCCAGCAAGAGCGGGGGACGGCTGAACACTGAAGCTTTCTTT. The whole variable domain, remainder taken from reference TRBV5-1 and TRBJ1-1, is KAGVTQTPRYLIKTRGQQVTLSCSPISGHRSVSWYQQTPGQGLQFLFEYFSETQRNKGNFPGRFSGRQFSNSRSEMNVSTLELGDSALYLCASKSGGRLNTEAFFGQGTRLTVV.